The 18 T cell receptor beta chains given below trace back to one sample, sequenced in a study of shared clonotypes between healthy human individuals. Sequencing was performed with immunoSEQ multiplex PCR; in TCRdb, only in-frame clones are kept and a portion is missing. The sample has about 2 million clones, about 95% seen once; the top ten hold more than 0.95%. The naive CD8 subset, CD45RO-negative cells positively selected for CCR7, excluded terminally differentiated effector memory CD45RA+ cells. Sequencing used naive CD8+ T cells sorted from blood. The receptors were gathered from a man in his late teens or twenties in good health.

The V and J genes are TRBV6-5 and TRBJ2-5, with D uncertain. The germline V and J ends were trimmed by 11 bases and 1 base, with 11 bases remaining between them. Germline V gene data show CDR1 as MNHEY and CDR2 as SVGAGI. There are 12 residues in the CDR3. As DNA, the CDR3 is TGTGCCGCCCGCAGCTTCCAAGAGACCCAGTACTTC. Translated, it gives CAARSFQETQYF.

The J gene is TRBJ1-3, the V gene TRBV4-1; 7 positions agree with TRBD1. The CDR3 consists of 15 residues. Germline assignment: CDR1 MGHRA and CDR2 YSYEKL. Germline trimming cut 3 bases from V and 1 base from J; bases unmatched to any gene: 3. The CDR3 coding sequence is TGCGCCAGCAGCCAGATGGGACAGTCTGGAAACACCATATATTTT. Translating it yields CASSQMGQSGNTIYF.

The J gene is TRBJ2-7, the V gene TRBV27; no clear D. CDR3 length equals 13 residues. Germline V gives CDR1 MNHEY, CDR2 SMNVEV (reference sequence). The V and J ends lost 2 bases and 7 bases respectively, with 12 bases between them. Written as DNA, the CDR3 is TGTGCCAGCAGTTTAAAGCCTTTCGGGGAGCAGTACTTC. Translated: CASSLKPFGEQYF.

This chain links TRBV7-8 with TRBJ1-1; D unresolved. From germline, CDR1 is SGHVS and CDR2 FQNEAQ. Trimming pared 3 bases from V and 1 base from J, leaving 9 bases between. CDR3 size: 14 residues. CDR3 sequence (DNA): TGTGCCAGCAGCTTGGGGAGTACGAACACTGAAGCTTTCTTT. It is translated as CASSLGSTNTEAFF.

This sequence joins TRBV7-9 and TRBJ2-5, with 7 bases identical to TRBD2. The trim removed 2 bases at V and 2 bases at J, leaving 8 bases unmatched. The CDR3 is made up of 16 amino acids. Germline CDR1 reads SEHNR; CDR2 reads FQNEAQ (reference sequence). As DNA, the CDR3 is TGTGCCAGCAGCTTAATCCTTCAAGCGGGGCAAGAGACCCAGTACTTC. Its protein is CASSLILQAGQETQYF.

The rearrangement joins TRBV6-5 to TRBJ1-2; D might be TRBD1 (6 bases). V was trimmed by 2 bases and J by 4 bases, leaving 8 bases between them. CDR3 length: 13 residues. Germline CDR1 and CDR2: MNHEY and SVGAGI. DNA of the CDR3: TGTGCCAGCAGTTACGCAGGGGCCTATGGCTACACCTTC. Translated: CASSYAGAYGYTF.

Regarding this clone: Other DNA sequences in this specimen translate into the identical CDR3. The V call is TRBV5-1, the J call TRBJ2-7; D is unclear. Germline V lookup: CDR1 SGHRS, CDR2 YFSETQ. The CDR3 has 13 amino acids. Trimming cost V 0 bases and J 2 bases, with 6 bases left between them. CDR3 nucleotide sequence: TGCGCCAGCAGCTTGGGGTCTACCTACGAGCAGTACTTC. Protein sequence: CASSLGSTYEQYF.

V gene TRBV28 combines with J gene TRBJ1-6, with D possibly being TRBD1 (6 bases). With 5 bases removed from V and 6 bases from J, the gap between germline ends came to 11 bases. The germline V gene encodes CDR1 MDHEN and CDR2 SYDVKM. This CDR3 region has 14 residues. This CDR3 reads CASSAQGTNSPLHF. The CDR3 coding sequence is TGTGCCAGCAGTGCACAGGGAACTAATTCACCCCTCCACTTT.

This clone was counted a single time. The chain couples TRBV28 to TRBJ2-3, with 10 nucleotides matching TRBD2. The V gene end was trimmed by 6 bases and the J gene end by 0 bases; junction bases not matched to a gene: 9. This CDR3 comprises 17 residues. Germline V gene lookup returns CDR1 MDHEN and CDR2 SYDVKM. CDR3 region: CASSPSGGYLSTDTQYF. In DNA form, the CDR3 reads TGTGCCAGCAGCCCTAGCGGGGGCTACCTAAGCACAGATACGCAGTATTTT. The full variable domain, rest sourced from reference TRBV28 and TRBJ2-3, is DVKVTQSSRYLVKRTGEKVFLECVQDMDHENMFWYRQDPGLGLRLIYFSYDVKMKEKGDIPEGYSVSREKKERFSLILESASTNQTSMYLCASSPSGGYLSTDTQYFGPGTRLTVL.

The chain employs TRBV7-9 and TRBJ2-4, with no clear D. Germline V lookup: CDR1 SEHNR, CDR2 FQNEAQ (reference sequence). The ends were cut back, 4 bases at V and 8 bases at J, with 9 bases in the middle. The CDR3 runs 12 residues. The CDR3 protein is CASSSGQDIQYF. The CDR3 nucleotides are TGTGCCAGCAGCTCTGGTCAAGACATTCAGTACTTC.

The chain carries TRBV2 and TRBJ2-3; TRBD2 agrees at 11 bases. The CDR3 contains 16 residues. V trimming: 2 bases; J trimming: 5 bases; junction bases outside the gene matches: 6. From germline, CDR1 is SNHLY and CDR2 FYNNEI. CDR3 loop: CASSEIAGGPKDTQYF. The CDR3 region has the DNA TGTGCCAGCAGTGAAATAGCGGGGGGGCCAAAAGATACGCAGTATTTT.

The chain links TRBV4-3 to TRBJ1-4, with a weak D call TRBD1 (5 bases). V lost 4 bases, J lost 4 bases, and 13 bases lay in between. The CDR3 sequence is 15 residues long. CDR1 is LGHNA, CDR2 YSLEER, per germline. As DNA, the CDR3 is TGCGCCAGCAGCCCCGGGACGGGGGTTAATGAAAAACTGTTTTTT. Translating it yields CASSPGTGVNEKLFF.

The count of this clone is one. This sample includes further DNA sequences coding for the same CDR3. This chain joins TRBV7-6 and TRBJ2-7, with D hard to call. Germline V lookup: CDR1 SGHVS, CDR2 FNYEAQ. The CDR3 loop spans 15 amino acids. Between the trimmed V and J ends, which lost 1 base and 0 bases, there was a span of 10 bases. CDR3 in amino acids: CASSLGIGSSYEQYF. The DNA for the CDR3 is TGTGCCAGCAGCTTAGGGATAGGTAGCTCCTACGAGCAGTACTTC.

V gene TRBV7-9 combines with J gene TRBJ2-1, with 11 positions matching TRBD1. Germline CDR1 reads SEHNR; CDR2 reads FQNEAQ (reference sequence). Trimming took 5 bases from V and 9 from J; bases not matched to a gene: 9. This CDR3 is 15 amino acids long. CDR3 DNA: TGTGCCAGCAGCCCGTGGACAGGGGGCTTCGGTGAGCAGTTCTTC. Its protein is CASSPWTGGFGEQFF. Variable domain in full (rest from reference TRBV7-9 and TRBJ2-1): DTGVSQNPRHKITKRGQNVTFRCDPISEHNRLYWYRQTLGQGPEFLTYFQNEAQLEKSRLLSDRFSAERPKGSFSTLEIQRTEQGDSAMYLCASSPWTGGFGEQFFGPGTRLTVL.

The chain couples TRBV5-6 to TRBJ2-2; possibly TRBD1 for D (6 bases). V gave up 3 bases and J gave up 3 bases, with 15 bases separating them. The germline gives CDR1 SGHDT, CDR2 YYEEEE. This CDR3 is 16 amino acids long. The CDR3 here is CASSSYREFDTGELFF. In nucleotides, the CDR3 is TGTGCCAGCAGCTCATACAGGGAGTTCGACACCGGGGAGCTGTTTTTT.

The chain is built from TRBV13 and TRBJ2-3, with D perhaps assigned TRBD1 or TRBD2 (5 bases each). The ends were cut back, 5 bases at V and 2 bases at J, with 11 bases in the middle. The V gene's germline CDR1 is PRHDT and CDR2 FYEKMQ (reference sequence). The length of the CDR3 is 14 residues. In nucleotides, the CDR3 is TGTGCCAGCAGCCACAGGACTTACACAGATACGCAGTATTTT. Its protein product is CASSHRTYTDTQYF.

The chain links TRBV29-1 to TRBJ2-2, with D possibly TRBD2 on 5 matching bases. Germline loops: CDR1 SQVTM, CDR2 ANQGSEA. Between the trimmed V and J ends, which lost 7 bases and 6 bases, there was a span of 9 bases. The CDR3 has 11 residues. CDR3 DNA: TGCAGCGCAGAGGGCCCCGGGGAGCTGTTTTTT. Its protein product is CSAEGPGELFF.

A remark on this clone: The sample holds other DNA sequences that translate to the same CDR3. This chain joins TRBV7-9 and TRBJ2-7; D not resolved. The germline V gene has CDR1 SEHNR and CDR2 FQNEAQ (reference sequence). V shed 3 bases and J shed 6 bases, with 6 bases lying between them. This CDR3 is built from 11 residues. CDR3 coding DNA: TGTGCCAGCAGCTTGGCAACCGAGCAGTACTTC. This sequence encodes CASSLATEQYF.